This TCR beta chain was captured by sequencing in a study of tumor-infiltrating lymphocytes in primary liver carcinoma. Overall study findings and caveats: The proportion of top clones found throughout all five tumor regions was only about 7-25%.

A remark on this clonotype: The antigen is unknown.

Between roughly 18 and 30 mg of unsorted bulk tissue served as the source from which RNA and DNA were co-extracted. The investigators made TCR beta cDNA from around 540 ng total RNA, using a constant-region primer. Construction of TCR beta libraries relied on three successive nested multiplex PCR rounds employing slightly modified ARM-PCR. A C-beta reverse primer was combined with TRBV1-TRBV30 forward primers in the first two PCR rounds, and each round had about 10 cycles. TCRdb reprocessed the multiplex PCR reads with MiXCR, giving one entry per CDR3 protein. The data contain about 120,000 distinct CDR3 sequences, around 60% of them singletons. The CDR3 runs to 13 residues. The germline V gene encodes CDR1 SGHAT and CDR2 FQNNGV. Trimming cost V 0 bases and J 11 bases, with 11 bases left between them.

Sequenced sample: liver tumor tissue from sampling region 1. Subset given: tumor region T1, superior pole. The chain employs TRBV11-2 and TRBJ2-1, with a possible D match to TRBD1 (6 bases). This clonotype originated in a woman aged 55 to 70 with primary liver carcinoma and hepatitis B virus infection. The CDR3 nucleotides are TGTGCCAGCAGCTTAGAGGGGGCCAGGCAGCAGTTCTTC. It yields the protein CASSLEGARQQFF.